The TCR beta chain described here comes from a study of shared clonotypes between healthy human individuals. Sequencing was performed with immunoSEQ multiplex PCR; in TCRdb, only in-frame clones are kept and a portion is missing. The repertoire holds roughly 640,000 clones, roughly 70% seen once, with approximately 1.7% in the top ten. The V and J ends lost 1 base and 8 bases, in that order; junction bases with no gene match: 10. Germline V gene lookup returns CDR1 SGHNT and CDR2 YENEEA. The CDR3 is 16 residues long. The chain employs TRBV11-3 and TRBJ2-1; TRBD2 aligns across 8 bases. The sample taken for sequencing was memory CD4+ T cells sorted from blood. Subset defined: CD45RA-negative fraction. This TCR derives from a woman in her twenties or thirties in good health. In nucleotides, the CDR3 is TGTGCCAGCAGCTTAGCGGAGGCGGGAGGATTGGATGAGCAGTTCTTC. Protein sequence: CASSLAEAGGLDEQFF.